The present T cell receptor (beta chain) was sequenced within a study of T cell repertoires in cytomegalovirus infection. Regarding the study as a whole: The response measured ex vivo was dominated by TCR beta clonotypes (HLA-C-restricted and CMV-specific).

This clonotype has a count of ten or more. Its antigen is still unknown. Germline V lookup: CDR1 SGHVS, CDR2 FNYEAQ. The length of the CDR3 is 14 residues. Trimming left V 5 bases short and J 8 bases short, with 16 bases between. TCRdb called the reads again in MiXCR, with one record for every CDR3 protein. The sample shows around 140,000 distinct CDR3 sequences, roughly 6% of them seen only once. The source is a human donor in good health (CMV status not recorded). Some clones in this sample may be carry-over from other donors' samples. The chain combines TRBV7-6 with TRBJ2-1; no firm D call. Sequenced material: PBMCs. The CDR3 loop is CASSLELWADEQFF. In DNA form, the CDR3 reads TGTGCCAGCAGCCTTGAGCTCTGGGCAGATGAGCAGTTCTTC.